What follows are 4 T cell receptor beta chains derived from one specimen sequenced in a study of response to subunit inactivated influenza vaccine. TCRdb itself ran the RT-PCR reads through MiXCR, one entry per CDR3 protein. Altogether 700,000 to 900,000 distinct CDR3 sequences are present, about 20% being singletons, with the ten largest covering 10%. The specimen was PBMCs from blood, collected roughly 5 days after vaccination. The receptors shown here come from a man in his fifties or sixties who received an inactivated influenza vaccine.

The chain joins TRBV6-2 or TRBV6-3 to TRBJ2-5; D gene ambiguous. The CDR3 is made up of 13 amino acids. Trimming shortened V by 7 bases and J by 1 base, and 10 bases separated the two germline ends. Germline CDR1 reads MNHEY; CDR2 reads SVGEGT. The CDR3 loop reads CASTLWGQETQYF. The CDR3 coding sequence is TGTGCCAGCACGCTTTGGGGCCAAGAGACCCAGTACTTC.

This clonotype was seen more than once but under ten times. The rearrangement joins TRBV10-2 to TRBJ1-4; no clear D. The CDR3 is 13 residues long. V was cut by 6 bases and J by 0 bases, with 5 bases left in between. Germline V CDR1 and CDR2: WSHSY, SAAADI. This CDR3 is CASRSATNEKLFF. The CDR3 bases are TGCGCCAGCAGGAGTGCAACTAATGAAAAACTGTTTTTT.

The chain joins TRBV3-1 to TRBJ2-5, with a possible D match to TRBD2 (6 bases). Trimming took 0 bases from V and 5 from J, leaving 16 bases between them. The CDR3 runs to 16 residues. Looked up from germline, CDR1 is LGHDT and CDR2 is YNNKEL (reference sequence). CDR3 nucleotide sequence: TGTGCCAGCAGCCAAGATCTTGACGGGAGAGGGGAGACCCAGTACTTC. It is translated as CASSQDLDGRGETQYF.

This clonotype appeared a few times. The chain recombines TRBV6-5 with TRBJ2-1; 12 nucleotides agree with TRBD2. The germline CDR1 and CDR2 sequences are MNHEY and SVGAGI. The junction had 7 bases not matched to a gene; V was cut back by 4 bases and J by 6 bases. This CDR3 is 16 amino acids long. The CDR3 nucleotides are TGTGCCAGCAGTTCTTATCCTAGCGGGGGGGCCAATGAGCAGTTCTTC. Translated: CASSSYPSGGANEQFF.